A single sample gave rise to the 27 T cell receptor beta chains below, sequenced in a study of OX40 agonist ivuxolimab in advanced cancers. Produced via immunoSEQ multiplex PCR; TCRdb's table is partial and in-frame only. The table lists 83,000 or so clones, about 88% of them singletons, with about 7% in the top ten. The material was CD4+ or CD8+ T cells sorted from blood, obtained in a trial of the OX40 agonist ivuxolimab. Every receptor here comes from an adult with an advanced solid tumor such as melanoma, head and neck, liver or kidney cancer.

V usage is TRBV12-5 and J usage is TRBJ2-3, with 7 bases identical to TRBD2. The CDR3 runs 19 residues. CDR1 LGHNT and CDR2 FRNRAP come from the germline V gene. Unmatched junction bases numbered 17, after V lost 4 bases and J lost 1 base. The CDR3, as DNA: TGTGCTAGTGGTTCCCCCGCGGGGGACTCGAGATCGCGCACAGATACGCAGTATTTT. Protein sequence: CASGSPAGDSRSRTDTQYF.

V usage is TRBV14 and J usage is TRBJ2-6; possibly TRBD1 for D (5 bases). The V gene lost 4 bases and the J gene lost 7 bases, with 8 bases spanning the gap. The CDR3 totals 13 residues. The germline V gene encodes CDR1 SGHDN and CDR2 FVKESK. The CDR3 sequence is CASSRQGANVLTF. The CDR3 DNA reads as TGTGCCAGCAGCCGGCAGGGCGCCAACGTCCTGACTTTC. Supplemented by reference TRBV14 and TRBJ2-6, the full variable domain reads EAGVTQFPSHSVIEKGQTVTLRCDPISGHDNLYWYRRVMGKEIKFLLHFVKESKQDESGMPNNRFLAERTGGTYSTLKVQPAELEDSGVYFCASSRQGANVLTFGAGSRLTVL.

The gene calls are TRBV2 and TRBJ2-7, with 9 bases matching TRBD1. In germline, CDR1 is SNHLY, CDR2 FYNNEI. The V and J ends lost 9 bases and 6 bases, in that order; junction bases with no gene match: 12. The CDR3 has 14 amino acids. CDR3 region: CASLQGAVFGEQYF. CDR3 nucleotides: TGTGCCAGTCTACAGGGGGCAGTTTTTGGCGAGCAGTACTTC.

The CDR3 nucleotides are TGTGCCAGCAGTCTACAGGGTTTCACTGAAGCTTTCTTT. Translating it yields CASSLQGFTEAFF. The genes are TRBV27 and TRBJ1-1; D possibly corresponds to TRBD1 (6 bases). CDR3 size: 13 residues. In germline, CDR1 is MNHEY, CDR2 SMNVEV (reference sequence). V was shortened by 5 bases and J by 4 bases, with 11 bases between the two germline ends.

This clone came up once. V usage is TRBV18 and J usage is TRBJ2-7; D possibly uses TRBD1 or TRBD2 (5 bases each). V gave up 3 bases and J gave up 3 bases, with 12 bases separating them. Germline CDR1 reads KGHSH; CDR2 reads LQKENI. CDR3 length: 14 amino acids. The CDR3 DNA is TGTGCCAGCTCACCCGGGACGTTTGACTACGAGCAGTACTTC. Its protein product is CASSPGTFDYEQYF.

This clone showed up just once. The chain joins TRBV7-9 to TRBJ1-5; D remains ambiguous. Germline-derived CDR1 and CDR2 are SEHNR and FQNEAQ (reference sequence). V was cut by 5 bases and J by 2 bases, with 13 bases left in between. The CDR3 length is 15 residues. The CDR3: CASSRDSRGNQPQHF. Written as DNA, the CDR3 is TGTGCCAGCAGCCGAGACTCGAGGGGCAATCAGCCCCAGCATTTT.

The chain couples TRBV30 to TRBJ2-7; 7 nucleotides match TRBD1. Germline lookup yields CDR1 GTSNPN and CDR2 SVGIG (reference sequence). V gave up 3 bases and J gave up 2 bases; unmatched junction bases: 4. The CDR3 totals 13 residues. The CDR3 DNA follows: TGTGCCTGGAGCCGAGGGACAGCCTACGAGCAGTACTTC. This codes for CAWSRGTAYEQYF.

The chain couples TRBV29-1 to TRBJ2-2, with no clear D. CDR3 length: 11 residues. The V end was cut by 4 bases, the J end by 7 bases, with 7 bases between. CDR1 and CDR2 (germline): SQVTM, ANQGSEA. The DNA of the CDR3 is TGCAGCGTTGCAATAAGCGGGGAGCTGTTTTTT. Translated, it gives CSVAISGELFF.

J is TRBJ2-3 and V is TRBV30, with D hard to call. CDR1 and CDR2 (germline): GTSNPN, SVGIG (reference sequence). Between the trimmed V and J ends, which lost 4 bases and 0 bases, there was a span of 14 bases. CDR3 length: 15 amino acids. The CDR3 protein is CAWKVATPSTDTQYF. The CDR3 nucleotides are TGTGCCTGGAAAGTTGCCACCCCTAGCACAGATACGCAGTATTTT.

The CDR3 here is CASSPSTGRETQYF. The CDR3 nucleotides read TGTGCCAGCAGCCCTTCGACAGGAAGGGAGACCCAGTACTTC. This chain links TRBV14 with TRBJ2-5, with D maybe TRBD1 (6 bases). This CDR3 has 14 amino acids. The germline V and J ends were trimmed by 4 bases and 5 bases, with 14 bases remaining between them. The germline V gene encodes CDR1 SGHDN and CDR2 FVKESK. The complete variable domain, with remaining parts taken from reference TRBV14 and TRBJ2-5, reads EAGVTQFPSHSVIEKGQTVTLRCDPISGHDNLYWYRRVMGKEIKFLLHFVKESKQDESGMPNNRFLAERTGGTYSTLKVQPAELEDSGVYFCASSPSTGRETQYFGPGTRLLVL.

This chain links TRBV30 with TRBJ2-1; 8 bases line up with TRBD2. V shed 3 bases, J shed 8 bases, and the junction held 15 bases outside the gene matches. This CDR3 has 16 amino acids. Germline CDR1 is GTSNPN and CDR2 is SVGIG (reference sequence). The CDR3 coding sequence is TGTGCCTGGAGCGAAGGCCCCGGGGGGGCCGGAGATGAGCAGTTCTTC. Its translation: CAWSEGPGGAGDEQFF.

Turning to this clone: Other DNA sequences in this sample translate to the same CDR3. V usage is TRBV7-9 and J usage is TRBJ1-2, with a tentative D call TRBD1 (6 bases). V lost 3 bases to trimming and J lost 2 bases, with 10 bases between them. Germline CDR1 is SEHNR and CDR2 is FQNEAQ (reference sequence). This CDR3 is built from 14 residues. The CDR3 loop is CASSLGQGNYGYTF. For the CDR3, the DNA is TGTGCCAGCAGCTTGGGGCAGGGGAACTATGGCTACACCTTC.

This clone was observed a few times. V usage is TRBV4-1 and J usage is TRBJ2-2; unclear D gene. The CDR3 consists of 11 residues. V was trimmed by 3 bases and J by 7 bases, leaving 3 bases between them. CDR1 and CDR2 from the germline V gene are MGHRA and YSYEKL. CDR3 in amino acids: CASSQGGELFF. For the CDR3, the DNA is TGCGCCAGCAGCCAGGGCGGGGAGCTGTTTTTT.

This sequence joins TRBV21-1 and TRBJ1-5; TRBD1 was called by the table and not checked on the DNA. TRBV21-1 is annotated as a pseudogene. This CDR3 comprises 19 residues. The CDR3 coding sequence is TGTGCCAGCAGCAATAGAAAGGACAGGGCCTTCCATAGCAATCAGCCCCAGCATTTT. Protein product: CASSNRKDRAFHSNQPQHF.

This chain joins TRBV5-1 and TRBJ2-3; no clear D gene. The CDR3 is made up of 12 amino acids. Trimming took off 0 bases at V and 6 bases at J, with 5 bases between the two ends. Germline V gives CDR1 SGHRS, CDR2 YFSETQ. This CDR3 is CASSLEYDTQYF. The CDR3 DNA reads TGCGCCAGCAGCTTGGAATATGATACGCAGTATTTT.

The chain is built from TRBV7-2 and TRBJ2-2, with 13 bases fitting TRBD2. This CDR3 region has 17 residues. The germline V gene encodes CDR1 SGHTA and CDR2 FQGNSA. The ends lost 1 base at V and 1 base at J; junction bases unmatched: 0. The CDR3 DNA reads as TGTGCCAGCAGCTTAGGACTAGCGGGAGGGAACACCGGGGAGCTGTTTTTT. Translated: CASSLGLAGGNTGELFF.

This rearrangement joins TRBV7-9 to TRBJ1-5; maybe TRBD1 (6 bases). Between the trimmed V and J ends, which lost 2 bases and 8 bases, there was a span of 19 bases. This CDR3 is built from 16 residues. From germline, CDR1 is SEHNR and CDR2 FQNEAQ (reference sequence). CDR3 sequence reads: CASSLWIGGIGEPQHF. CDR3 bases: TGTGCCAGCAGCTTATGGATAGGGGGAATAGGGGAGCCCCAGCATTTT.

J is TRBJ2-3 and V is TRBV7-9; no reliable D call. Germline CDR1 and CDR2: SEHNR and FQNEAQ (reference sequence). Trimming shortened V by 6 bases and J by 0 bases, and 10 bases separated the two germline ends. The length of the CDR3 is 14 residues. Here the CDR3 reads CASSRFASTDTQYF. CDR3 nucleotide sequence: TGTGCCAGCAGTCGTTTTGCTAGCACAGATACGCAGTATTTT.

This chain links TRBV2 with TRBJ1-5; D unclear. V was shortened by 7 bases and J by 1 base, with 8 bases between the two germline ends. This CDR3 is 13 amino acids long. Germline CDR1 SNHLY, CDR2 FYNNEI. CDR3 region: CASTQESNQPQHF. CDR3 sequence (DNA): TGTGCCAGCACCCAGGAGAGCAATCAGCCCCAGCATTTT.

The CDR3 nucleotides are TGTGCCAGCAGCTTTCTGGGACAAACTCTCACAGATACGCAGTATTTT. Translating it yields CASSFLGQTLTDTQYF. The rearrangement joins TRBV7-9 to TRBJ2-3; the D gene is possibly TRBD1 (6 bases). Germline V CDR1 and CDR2: SEHNR, FQNEAQ (reference sequence). The CDR3 runs 16 residues. V was shortened by 3 bases and J by 2 bases, with 15 bases between the two germline ends.

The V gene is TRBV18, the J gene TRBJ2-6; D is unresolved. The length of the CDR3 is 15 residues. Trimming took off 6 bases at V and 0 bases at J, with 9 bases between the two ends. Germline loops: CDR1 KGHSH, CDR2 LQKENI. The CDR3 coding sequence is TGTGCCAGCTCCCCGGGCCACTCTGGGGCCAACGTCCTGACTTTC. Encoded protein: CASSPGHSGANVLTF.

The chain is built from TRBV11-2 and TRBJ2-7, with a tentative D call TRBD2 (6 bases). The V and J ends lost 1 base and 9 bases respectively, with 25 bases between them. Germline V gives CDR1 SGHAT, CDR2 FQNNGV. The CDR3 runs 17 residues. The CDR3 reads CASSLVPTRPGVTGQYF. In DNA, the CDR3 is TGTGCCAGCAGCTTAGTACCGACCCGCCCGGGGGTGACTGGGCAGTACTTC.

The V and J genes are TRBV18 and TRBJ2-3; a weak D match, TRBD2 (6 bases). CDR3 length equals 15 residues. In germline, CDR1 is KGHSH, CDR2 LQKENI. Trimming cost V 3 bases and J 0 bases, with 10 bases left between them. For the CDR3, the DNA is TGTGCCAGCTCACCGGACTACCTTAGCACAGATACGCAGTATTTT. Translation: CASSPDYLSTDTQYF.

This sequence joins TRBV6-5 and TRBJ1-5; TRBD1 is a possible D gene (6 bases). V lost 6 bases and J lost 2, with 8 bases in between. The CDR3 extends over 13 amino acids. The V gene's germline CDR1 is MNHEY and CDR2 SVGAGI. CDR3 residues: CASRDSGNQPQHF. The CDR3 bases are TGTGCCAGCAGGGACAGTGGCAATCAGCCCCAGCATTTT.

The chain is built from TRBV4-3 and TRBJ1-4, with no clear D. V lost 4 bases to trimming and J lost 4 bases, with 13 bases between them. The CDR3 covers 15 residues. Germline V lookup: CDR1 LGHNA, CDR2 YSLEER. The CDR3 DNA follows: TGCGCCAGCAGCCGAAGGGCCGGGTATAATGAAAAACTGTTTTTT. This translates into CASSRRAGYNEKLFF.

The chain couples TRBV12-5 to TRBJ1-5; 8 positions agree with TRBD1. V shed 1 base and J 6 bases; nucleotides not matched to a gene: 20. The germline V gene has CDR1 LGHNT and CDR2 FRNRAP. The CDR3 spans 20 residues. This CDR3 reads CASGLAYLKDRVGGSQPQHF. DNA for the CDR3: TGTGCTAGTGGTTTGGCCTACCTAAAGGACAGGGTTGGTGGTAGTCAGCCCCAGCATTTT.

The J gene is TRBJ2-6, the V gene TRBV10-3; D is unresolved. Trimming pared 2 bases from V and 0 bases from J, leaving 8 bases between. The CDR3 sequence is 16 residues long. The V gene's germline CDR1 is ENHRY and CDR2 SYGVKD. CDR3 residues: CAISEGFGSGANVLTF. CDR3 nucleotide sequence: TGTGCCATCAGTGAGGGGTTCGGCTCTGGGGCCAACGTCCTGACTTTC.